This T cell receptor (beta chain) was recorded in a study of blood T cell repertoires in COVID-19. Overall study context: The samples span acute and convalescent COVID-19 from the United States, Italy and Spain. Nucleic acid was either cDNA or gDNA, and it came from T cells, B-cell-depleted T cells, or PBMCs.

V lost 5 bases to trimming and J lost 1 base; unmatched junction nucleotides: 13. The CDR3 spans 17 residues. Germline V lookup: CDR1 SGHAT, CDR2 FQNNGV. Authors' methods: How many nucleated cells were present was estimated from reference gene primer amplification. Sequencing was performed with immunoSEQ multiplex PCR; in TCRdb, only in-frame clones are kept and a portion is missing. That table gives V, J and clone size, and the DNA gave D and trimming. The data show under 80,000 clones, 70% to 85% seen once. Sequencing input: peripheral blood. This receptor was identified in a human donor in a cohort sampled during active COVID-19. This chain joins TRBV11-2 and TRBJ2-5; 7 bases align to TRBD2. The CDR3 DNA follows: TGTGCCAGCAGCCCTCCGGGTGGGGCTAGCGGCCAAGAGACCCAGTACTTC. This gives the protein CASSPPGGASGQETQYF.